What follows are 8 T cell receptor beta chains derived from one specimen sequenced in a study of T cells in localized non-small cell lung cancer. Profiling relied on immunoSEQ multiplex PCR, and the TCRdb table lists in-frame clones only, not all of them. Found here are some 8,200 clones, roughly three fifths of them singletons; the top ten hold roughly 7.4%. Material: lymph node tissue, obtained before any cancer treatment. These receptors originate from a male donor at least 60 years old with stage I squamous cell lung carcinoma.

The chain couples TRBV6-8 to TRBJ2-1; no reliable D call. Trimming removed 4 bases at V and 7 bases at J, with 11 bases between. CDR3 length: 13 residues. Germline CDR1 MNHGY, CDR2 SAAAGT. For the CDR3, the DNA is TGTGCCAGCAGTTGGAGTATTGGGAATGAGCAGTTCTTC. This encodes CASSWSIGNEQFF.

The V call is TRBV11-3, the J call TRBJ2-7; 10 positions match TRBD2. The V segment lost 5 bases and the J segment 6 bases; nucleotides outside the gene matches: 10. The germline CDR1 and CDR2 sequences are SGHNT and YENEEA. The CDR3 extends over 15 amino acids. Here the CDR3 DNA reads TGTGCCAGCAGCGGAAGCGGGAGGGCTCTCTCCGAGCAGTACTTC. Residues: CASSGSGRALSEQYF.

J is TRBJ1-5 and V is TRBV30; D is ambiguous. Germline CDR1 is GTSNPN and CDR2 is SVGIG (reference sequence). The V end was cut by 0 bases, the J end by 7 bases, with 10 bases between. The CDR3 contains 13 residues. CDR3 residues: CAWSVNGEQPQHF. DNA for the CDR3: TGTGCCTGGAGTGTAAATGGGGAACAGCCCCAGCATTTT.

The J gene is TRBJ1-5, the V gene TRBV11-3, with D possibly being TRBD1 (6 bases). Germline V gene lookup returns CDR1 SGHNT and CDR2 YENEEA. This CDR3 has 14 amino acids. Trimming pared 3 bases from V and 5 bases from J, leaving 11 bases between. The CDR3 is CASSLGQGYQPQHF. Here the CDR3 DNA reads TGTGCCAGCAGCTTGGGCCAGGGGTATCAGCCCCAGCATTTT.

As DNA, the CDR3 is TGTGCCAGCAGTGCCAGGAGGGGAAACACCATATATTTT. Its protein is CASSARRGNTIYF. The V and J genes are TRBV25-1 and TRBJ1-3, with D hard to call. This CDR3 has 13 amino acids. The V gene's germline CDR1 is MGHDK and CDR2 SYGVNS. V gave up 4 bases and J gave up 4 bases, with 8 bases separating them.

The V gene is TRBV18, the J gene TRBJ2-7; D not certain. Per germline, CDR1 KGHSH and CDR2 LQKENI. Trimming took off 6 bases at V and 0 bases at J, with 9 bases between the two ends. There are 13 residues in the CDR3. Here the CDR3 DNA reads TGTGCCAGCTCCCGCGGATCCTCCTACGAGCAGTACTTC. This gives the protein CASSRGSSYEQYF.

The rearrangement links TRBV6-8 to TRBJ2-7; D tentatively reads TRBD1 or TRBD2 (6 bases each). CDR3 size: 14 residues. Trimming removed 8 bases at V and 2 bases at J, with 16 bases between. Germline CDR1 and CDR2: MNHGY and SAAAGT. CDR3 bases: TGTGCCAGCGTTGAACGGGGGCCCCCCTACGAGCAGTACTTC. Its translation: CASVERGPPYEQYF.

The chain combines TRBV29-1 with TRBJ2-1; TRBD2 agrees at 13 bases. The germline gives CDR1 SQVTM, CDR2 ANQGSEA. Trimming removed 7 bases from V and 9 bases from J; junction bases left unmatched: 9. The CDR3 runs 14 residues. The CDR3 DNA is TGCAGCGCTACACTAGCGGGAGGGGTACGTGAGCAGTTCTTC. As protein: CSATLAGGVREQFF.